These 28 T cell receptor beta chains share one sample of origin, sequenced in a study of Ad26.COV2.S vaccination and SARS-CoV-2 variants. Clones were sequenced by immunoSEQ multiplex PCR, and TCRdb holds only the in-frame ones, with some missing. The data hold roughly 400,000 clones, with 92% observed a single time. Documented treatment: roughly 18 received Ad26.COV2.S at low or high dose, single or two shots; about 5 received placebo; per-sample allocation not given. It was on day 63 after the first vaccine or placebo injection that samples were taken. This specimen consisted of peripheral blood, obtained in a trial of Ad26.COV2.S vaccine versus placebo. The receptors were sampled from a person aged 18-65 years who received the Ad26.COV2.S COVID-19 vaccine or a placebo.

This clone appeared a few times. This chain connects TRBV5-1 to TRBJ2-5; TRBD2 aligns across 8 bases. J gave up 5 bases and V 4 bases, and 13 bases lay outside the gene matches. Looked up from germline, CDR1 is SGHRS and CDR2 is YFSETQ. The length of the CDR3 is 16 residues. The CDR3: CASSPGPRGGMETQYF. For the CDR3, the DNA is TGCGCCAGCAGCCCGGGGCCCCGCGGGGGGATGGAGACCCAGTACTTC.

The genes are TRBV7-2 and TRBJ2-2, with TRBD1 as a possible D gene (5 bases). The V gene lost 1 base and the J gene lost 7 bases, with 13 bases spanning the gap. Germline CDR1 is SGHTA and CDR2 is FQGNSA. The CDR3 contains 15 residues. As DNA, the CDR3 is TGTGCCAGCAGCTTAGATCTGGGGCTAGGCGGGGAGCTGTTTTTT. This encodes CASSLDLGLGGELFF.

The chain links TRBV14 to TRBJ2-7; D remains unclear. This CDR3 region has 14 residues. The germline CDR1 and CDR2 sequences are SGHDN and FVKESK. V lost 0 bases and J lost 6, with 12 bases in between. The CDR3 reads CASSQDRPLREQYF. DNA for the CDR3: TGTGCCAGCAGCCAAGACCGGCCCCTACGCGAGCAGTACTTC.

This clone showed up just once. CDR3 DNA: TGCGCCAGCAGCCAACTGTCGGGGAGCTCCTACAATGAGCAGTTCTTC. Its translation is CASSQLSGSSYNEQFF. The genes are TRBV4-1 and TRBJ2-1; D may be TRBD2 (5 bases). Germline CDR1 is MGHRA and CDR2 is YSYEKL. This CDR3 has 16 amino acids. Trimming removed 2 bases from V and 0 bases from J, with 11 bases in between.

V usage is TRBV6-5 and J usage is TRBJ1-1, with 7 bases identical to TRBD1. The CDR3 runs to 15 residues. V was clipped by 2 bases and J by 0 bases; unmatched bases: 3. Looked up from germline, CDR1 is MNHEY and CDR2 is SVGAGI. Written as DNA, the CDR3 is TGTGCCAGCAGTTACGAGGGGGCGATGAACACTGAAGCTTTCTTT. Amino acid sequence: CASSYEGAMNTEAFF.

The chain couples TRBV4-3 to TRBJ2-7; D not resolved. Trimming left V 5 bases short and J 0 bases short, with 11 bases between. Germline CDR1 LGHNA, CDR2 YSLEER. CDR3 length equals 14 residues. The CDR3 region is CASSSTKSSYEQYF. For the CDR3, the DNA is TGCGCCAGCAGCTCGACGAAAAGCTCCTACGAGCAGTACTTC.

The chain combines TRBV18 with TRBJ2-2; 9 nucleotides match TRBD1. With 2 bases clipped from V and 0 bases from J, the junction kept 1 base outside the gene matches. This CDR3 contains 16 residues. Germline assignment: CDR1 KGHSH and CDR2 LQKENI. The CDR3 nucleotides read TGTGCCAGCTCACCAAGGACAGGGGCGAACACCGGGGAGCTGTTTTTT. Residues: CASSPRTGANTGELFF.

V gene TRBV30 combines with J gene TRBJ1-4; D remains unclear. The V gene lost 3 bases and the J gene lost 5 bases, with 22 bases spanning the gap. CDR3 length: 17 amino acids. CDR1 is GTSNPN and CDR2 is SVGIG in the germline V gene (reference sequence). The chain's CDR3 is CAWSLGGVGVANEKLFF. For the CDR3, the DNA is TGTGCCTGGAGCCTAGGTGGTGTGGGAGTAGCAAATGAAAAACTGTTTTTT.

This clone was detected once. Different DNA sequences within this sample yield the same CDR3. This chain uses TRBV27 with TRBJ2-7; TRBD1 matches at 9 bases. J lost 4 bases, V lost 1 base, and 2 bases had no gene match. Germline loops: CDR1 MNHEY, CDR2 SMNVEV (reference sequence). This CDR3 is 14 amino acids long. CDR3 bases: TGTGCCAGCAGTTTATGGACAGGGGCGTACGAGCAGTACTTC. Protein: CASSLWTGAYEQYF.

The chain is built from TRBV19 and TRBJ2-5; D gene unclear. This CDR3 contains 12 residues. The germline gives CDR1 LNHDA, CDR2 SQIVND (reference sequence). V gave up 5 bases and J gave up 1 base, with 5 bases separating them. This CDR3 is CASSFVQETQYF. CDR3 DNA sequence: TGTGCCAGTAGTTTCGTCCAAGAGACCCAGTACTTC.

The chain combines TRBV29-1 with TRBJ2-5; 15 positions agree with TRBD2. Trimming at V came to 4 bases and at J to 5 bases, leaving 8 bases not matched to a gene. CDR3 length: 16 residues. CDR1 is SQVTM, CDR2 ANQGSEA, per germline. CDR3 region: CSVGQGLAGGRETQYF. The CDR3 nucleotides are TGCAGCGTTGGACAAGGACTAGCGGGGGGGCGGGAGACCCAGTACTTC.

A note on this clone: Other DNA sequences of this sample code for an identical CDR3. The chain employs TRBV5-1 and TRBJ2-2; D gene unclear. CDR1 and CDR2 (germline): SGHRS, YFSETQ. The CDR3 runs 15 residues. The ends were cut back, 0 bases at V and 0 bases at J, with 6 bases in the middle. CDR3 nucleotide sequence: TGCGCCAGCAGCTTGGGGCAGCCGAACACCGGGGAGCTGTTTTTT. Translation gives CASSLGQPNTGELFF.

The chain couples TRBV24-1 to TRBJ2-3, with 10 bases identical to TRBD1. Germline loops: CDR1 KGHDR, CDR2 SFDVKD. The CDR3 runs 17 residues. Trimming removed 4 bases from V and 2 bases from J; junction bases left unmatched: 8. The CDR3 DNA reads as TGTGCCACCAGTGACCCGCAGACAGGGGGCAACACAGATACGCAGTATTTT. This codes for CATSDPQTGGNTDTQYF.

This chain uses TRBV20-1 with TRBJ1-1, with D perhaps matching TRBD1 (6 bases). Trimming pared 3 bases from V and 5 bases from J, leaving 16 bases between. The CDR3 is made up of 14 amino acids. Germline CDR1 is DFQATT and CDR2 is SNEGSKA (reference sequence). In DNA form, the CDR3 reads TGCAGTGCTAGTAAGAGACAGGTTCAGACTGAAGCTTTCTTT. It translates to CSASKRQVQTEAFF.

The J gene is TRBJ2-1, the V gene TRBV19, with D tentatively TRBD2 (7 bases). CDR1 and CDR2 (germline): LNHDA, SQIVND (reference sequence). This CDR3 contains 16 residues. The V and J ends lost 3 bases and 6 bases respectively, with 18 bases between them. CDR3: CASSIEGGAELNEQFF. The CDR3 DNA is TGTGCCAGTAGTATCGAGGGGGGGGCCGAACTCAATGAGCAGTTCTTC.

The chain couples TRBV29-1 to TRBJ2-7; 9 bases are shared with TRBD1. The germline V gene has CDR1 SQVTM and CDR2 ANQGSEA. The CDR3 extends over 13 amino acids. V was clipped by 1 base and J by 6 bases; unmatched bases: 4. CDR3 sequence reads: CSVEGDRVGEQYF. Here the CDR3 DNA reads TGCAGCGTTGAAGGGGACAGGGTGGGCGAGCAGTACTTC.

The chain uses TRBV24-1 and TRBJ1-1; a weak D match, TRBD1 (5 bases). The CDR3 sequence is 15 residues long. V was trimmed by 4 bases and J by 3 bases, leaving 14 bases between them. Per germline, CDR1 KGHDR and CDR2 SFDVKD. Here the CDR3 DNA reads TGTGCCACCAGTGACCCAGGGAAGCCAGACACTGAAGCTTTCTTT. Residues: CATSDPGKPDTEAFF.

The chain recombines TRBV13 with TRBJ2-7; D unclear. Germline V lookup: CDR1 PRHDT, CDR2 FYEKMQ (reference sequence). The CDR3 has 13 amino acids. Trimming stripped 0 bases from V and 2 bases from J, with 5 bases between. The DNA of the CDR3 is TGTGCCAGCAGCTTAGGTCCCACCTACGAGCAGTACTTC. Its translation: CASSLGPTYEQYF.

This sequence joins TRBV5-1 and TRBJ2-7; 8 nucleotides agree with TRBD2. The CDR3 sequence is 15 residues long. Trimming cost V 0 bases and J 11 bases; bases outside gene matches: 13. Germline V gene lookup returns CDR1 SGHRS and CDR2 YFSETQ. The CDR3 region is CASSLVTAGARVEYF. CDR3 in DNA: TGCGCCAGCAGCTTGGTTACAGCGGGGGCCCGCGTGGAGTACTTC.

The chain uses TRBV19 and TRBJ1-3; no clear D. V was clipped by 2 bases and J by 6 bases, with 20 bases between them. This CDR3 comprises 17 residues. CDR1 and CDR2 from the germline V gene are LNHDA and SQIVND (reference sequence). CDR3 sequence reads: CASSIYPPFGLENTIYF. The CDR3 DNA reads as TGTGCCAGTAGTATATACCCACCGTTCGGCCTGGAAAACACCATATATTTT.

The sample holds a few counts of this clone. This chain joins TRBV6-5 and TRBJ2-5; D possibly corresponds to TRBD1 (6 bases). V dropped 6 bases and J dropped 4 bases, with 18 bases sitting between them. CDR1 is MNHEY and CDR2 is SVGAGI in the germline V gene. CDR3 length: 15 residues. As DNA, the CDR3 is TGTGCCAGCAGACGACAGGCGGTTCTTGGAGAGACCCAGTACTTC. Its translation is CASRRQAVLGETQYF.

J is TRBJ2-3 and V is TRBV4-1; D is perhaps TRBD2 (5 bases). Germline V gene lookup returns CDR1 MGHRA and CDR2 YSYEKL. The V end was cut by 1 base, the J end by 3 bases, with 8 bases between. The CDR3 covers 14 residues. The CDR3 DNA reads as TGCGCCAGCAGCCAAGTCCTAGCTACAGATACGCAGTATTTT. Translated, it gives CASSQVLATDTQYF.

This clone is a singleton in its sample. This sequence joins TRBV7-6 and TRBJ2-3; D unclear. Germline V gene lookup returns CDR1 SGHVS and CDR2 FNYEAQ. The CDR3 runs 18 residues. The V gene lost 3 bases and the J gene lost 0 bases, with 19 bases spanning the gap. CDR3 protein: CASSFGLSPETSTDTQYF. The DNA of the CDR3 is TGTGCCAGCAGCTTTGGCCTATCCCCGGAGACTAGCACAGATACGCAGTATTTT.

The chain is built from TRBV18 and TRBJ2-7, with TRBD1 matching over 9 bases. With V trimmed by 4 bases and J by 2 bases, 6 bases remained unmatched. CDR3 length: 15 amino acids. Germline V gene lookup returns CDR1 KGHSH and CDR2 LQKENI. The chain's CDR3 is CASSLDRGSTYEQYF. As DNA, the CDR3 is TGTGCCAGCTCACTAGACAGGGGGTCGACCTACGAGCAGTACTTC.

The CDR3 is CASSIARGNEQFF. In DNA form, the CDR3 reads TGTGCCAGTAGTATAGCTCGGGGTAATGAGCAGTTCTTC. The V gene is TRBV19, the J gene TRBJ2-1, with D perhaps TRBD2 (5 bases). V was clipped by 1 base and J by 7 bases, with 8 bases between them. CDR1 and CDR2 from the germline V gene are LNHDA and SQIVND (reference sequence). CDR3 length: 13 residues. The full variable domain, in which reference TRBV19 and TRBJ2-1 provide the parts outside the CDR3, is DGGITQSPKYLFRKEGQNVTLSCEQNLNHDAMYWYRQDPGQGLRLIYYSQIVNDFQKGDIAEGYSVSREKKESFPLTVTSAQKNPTAFYLCASSIARGNEQFFGPGTRLTVL.

The chain employs TRBV7-2 and TRBJ2-2; 9 nucleotides agree with TRBD1. The V and J ends lost 5 bases and 3 bases, in that order; junction bases with no gene match: 10. The CDR3 consists of 17 residues. Germline CDR1 reads SGHTA; CDR2 reads FQGNSA. CDR3 in amino acids: CASSGGTGWVYTGELFF. CDR3 DNA: TGTGCCAGCAGCGGGGGGACAGGGTGGGTTTACACCGGGGAGCTGTTTTTT.

This chain joins TRBV19 and TRBJ2-1; D unresolved. The germline V gene encodes CDR1 LNHDA and CDR2 SQIVND (reference sequence). V was trimmed by 2 bases and J by 6 bases, leaving 8 bases between them. The CDR3 extends over 13 amino acids. The CDR3 here is CASSIFGVNEQFF. The CDR3 nucleotides read TGTGCCAGTAGTATATTTGGGGTCAATGAGCAGTTCTTC.

The chain employs TRBV15 and TRBJ2-1, with TRBD2 as a possible D gene (7 bases). Germline CDR1 LNHNV, CDR2 YYDKDF (reference sequence). The V and J ends lost 5 bases and 7 bases respectively, with 21 bases between them. The CDR3 has 16 residues. This CDR3 reads CATSLEGGQGRNEQFF. CDR3 DNA: TGTGCCACCAGCCTAGAGGGGGGGCAGGGTAGGAATGAGCAGTTCTTC.